These 19 T cell receptor beta chains were sequenced from one sample in a study of T-cell reconstitution after alpha-beta-depleted transplantation in children (TCRdb year 2016). Read against the paper, the sample's treatment or condition label means: allogeneic hematopoietic cell transplantation with graft depleted of TCRalphabeta T cells and CD19 B cells. Libraries were made using PCR. Sequencing relied on an Illumina HiSeq 2500. TCR libraries were prepared with molecular barcoding, using unique molecular identifiers to normalize TCRbeta repertoire quantification. TCRdb reprocessed the public reads (quality trimming at Q25 with fastp, clone calling with MiXCR) and kept in-frame beta chains. Every CDR3 protein is listed once, alongside the most common genes and DNA of its rows. Present in this sample are more than 500,000 distinct CDR3 sequences, about an eighth of which were seen just once. Roughly 15% of the sample lies in the top ten.

The sequenced sample was PBMCs, mostly from graft donor cells, obtained 180 days after TCRalphabeta/CD19-depleted stem cell transplant. These receptors all come from a female patient aged 2-10 years who had a stem cell transplant for aplastic anemia, so the T cells may come from the graft donor.

The V and J genes are TRBV5-1 and TRBJ1-4; unclear D gene. Trimming took off 10 bases at V and 7 bases at J, with 8 bases between the two ends. Germline CDR1 and CDR2: SGHRS and YFSETQ. The CDR3 extends over 10 amino acids. The CDR3 here is CAHVSEKLFF. The DNA for the CDR3 is TGCGCCCACGTATCTGAAAAACTGTTTTTT. The variable domain in full, with the rest retrieved from reference TRBV5-1 and TRBJ1-4, is KAGVTQTPRYLIKTRGQQVTLSCSPISGHRSVSWYQQTPGQGLQFLFEYFSETQRNKGNFPGRFSGRQFSNSRSEMNVSTLELGDSALYLCAHVSEKLFFGSGTQLSVL.

The genes are TRBV7-2 and TRBJ2-7, with no clear D. CDR1 and CDR2 (germline): SGHTA, FQGNSA. The germline V and J ends were trimmed by 3 bases and 2 bases, with 5 bases remaining between them. This CDR3 is built from 12 residues. CDR3 in amino acids: CASSLYTYEQYF. The CDR3 DNA is TGTGCCAGCAGCTTGTATACCTACGAGCAGTACTTC. The whole variable domain, remainder taken from reference TRBV7-2 and TRBJ2-7, is GAGVSQSPSNKVTEKGKDVELRCDPISGHTALYWYRQSLGQGLEFLIYFQGNSAPDKSGLPSDRFSAERTGGSVSTLTIQRTQQEDSAVYLCASSLYTYEQYFGPGTRLTVT.

Ten or more counts support this clonotype. V is TRBV21-1 and J is TRBJ2-2; the listed D gene, TRBD2, was not tested against the DNA. TRBV21-1 is a pseudogene segment. CDR3 length: 17 residues. The CDR3 protein is CASTQPTGGPDTGELFF. Here the CDR3 DNA reads TGTGCCAGCACCCAACCCACGGGAGGGCCCGACACCGGGGAGCTGTTTTTT.

The chain carries TRBV7-2 and TRBJ2-1; D is undetermined. Germline-derived CDR1 and CDR2 are SGHTA and FQGNSA. Between the trimmed V and J ends, which lost 0 bases and 7 bases, there was a span of 13 bases. The CDR3 spans 15 residues. The DNA for the CDR3 is TGTGCCAGCAGCTTAGCGAAGAACCTAGTGAATGAGCAGTTCTTC. As protein: CASSLAKNLVNEQFF.

Many counts were recorded for this clonotype. The genes are TRBV4-3 and TRBJ2-3; D unclear. CDR3 size: 14 residues. Germline V lookup: CDR1 LGHNA, CDR2 YSLEER. The germline V and J ends were trimmed by 2 bases and 1 base, with 7 bases remaining between them. CDR3 sequence reads: CASSQRFRTDTQYF. The CDR3 bases are TGCGCCAGCAGCCAACGGTTCCGCACAGATACGCAGTATTTT.

This chain joins TRBV11-2 and TRBJ2-7; no clear D gene. Trimming took off 8 bases at V and 3 bases at J, with 14 bases between the two ends. Germline V lookup: CDR1 SGHAT, CDR2 FQNNGV. This CDR3 is built from 13 residues. The CDR3 nucleotides read TGTGCCAGCTCGAAATGGGATTACTACGAGCAGTACGTC. Its translation is CASSKWDYYEQYV.

This chain uses TRBV20-1 with TRBJ2-1; 9 positions match TRBD1. The germline gives CDR1 DFQATT, CDR2 SNEGSKA (reference sequence). V lost 6 bases and J lost 5; bases outside the gene matches: 14. The CDR3 totals 16 residues. The CDR3 reads CSALVPGQGRHNEQFF. CDR3 bases: TGCAGTGCCCTAGTCCCGGGACAGGGTCGCCACAATGAGCAGTTCTTC.

The sample holds many counts of this clonotype. The J gene is TRBJ2-3, the V gene TRBV6-1, with 8 bases fitting TRBD2. This CDR3 spans 15 amino acids. Losses at the gene ends were 5 bases for V and 0 bases for J; bases not matched to a gene: 4. Germline lookup yields CDR1 MNHNS and CDR2 SASEGT. CDR3 amino acids: CASSNSGTSTDTQYF. For the CDR3, the DNA is TGTGCCAGCAGTAATAGCGGGACTAGCACAGATACGCAGTATTTT.

This clonotype occurred a few times. V is TRBV12-3 or TRBV12-4 and J is TRBJ2-1; 8 nucleotides match TRBD2. Unmatched junction bases numbered 12, after V lost 6 bases and J lost 14 bases. The CDR3 has 13 amino acids. The CDR3 loop is CASSRRGSGIEFF. As DNA, the CDR3 is TGTGCCAGCAGCCGCAGGGGTAGCGGGATCGAGTTCTTC.

The chain uses TRBV7-8 and TRBJ1-2, with D possibly TRBD1 on 6 matching bases. Germline CDR1 reads SGHVS; CDR2 reads FQNEAQ. The V gene lost 7 bases and the J gene lost 3 bases, with 18 bases spanning the gap. The CDR3 loop spans 15 amino acids. The CDR3 DNA is TGTGCCAGCACCCCGAGGGGGGCGCTTCACTATGGCTACACCTTC. It encodes CASTPRGALHYGYTF.

The chain employs TRBV28 and TRBJ1-1; D remains ambiguous. The V gene lost 3 bases and the J gene lost 0 bases, with 23 bases spanning the gap. Germline-derived CDR1 and CDR2 are MDHEN and SYDVKM. The CDR3 extends over 19 amino acids. DNA for the CDR3: TGTGCCAGCAGTTTTCCCTGGGTTGGTCAGAGAATTATGAACACTGAAGCTTTCTTT. It is translated as CASSFPWVGQRIMNTEAFF.

This clonotype was counted a few times. The V gene is TRBV28, the J gene TRBJ2-3; no clear D. The CDR3 is 13 amino acids. Germline V CDR1 and CDR2: MDHEN, SYDVKM. Trimming took 6 bases from V and 2 from J, leaving 9 bases between them. CDR3 protein: CASSPASTDTQYF. The CDR3 nucleotides read TGTGCCAGCAGCCCCGCGTCCACAGATACGCAGTATTTT.

This clonotype was found a few times. The rearrangement joins TRBV15 to TRBJ2-7; D ambiguous. V was trimmed by 5 bases and J by 5 bases, leaving 13 bases between them. CDR3 length: 13 residues. The germline CDR1 and CDR2 sequences are LNHNV and YYDKDF (reference sequence). Written as DNA, the CDR3 is TGTGCCACCAGCCGGTCGATAGTACACGAGCAGTACGTC. Amino acid sequence: CATSRSIVHEQYV.

V is TRBV7-9 and J is TRBJ2-7; D might be TRBD1 or TRBD2, each matching 5 bases. Germline-derived CDR1 and CDR2 are SEHNR and FQNEAQ (reference sequence). The V gene lost 4 bases and the J gene lost 5 bases, with 18 bases spanning the gap. The CDR3 extends over 15 amino acids. The CDR3 is CASSSKLGRGHEQYV. DNA for the CDR3: TGTGCCAGCAGCTCAAAACTAGGAAGGGGCCACGAGCAGTACGTC.

This clonotype was counted between two and nine times. The chain has TRBV20-1 and TRBJ2-5; 14 bases are a match to TRBD2. V lost 3 bases, J lost 2 bases, and 11 bases stayed unmatched. This CDR3 has 18 amino acids. Germline-derived CDR1 and CDR2 are DFQATT and SNEGSKA (reference sequence). CDR3 protein: CSARGGLAGAWGQETQYF. The CDR3 coding sequence is TGCAGTGCTAGGGGGGGACTAGCGGGGGCCTGGGGTCAAGAGACCCAGTACTTC.

This clonotype showed up just a few times. The chain links TRBV25-1 to TRBJ1-3; D gene uncertain. Trimming left V 7 bases short and J 0 bases short, with 10 bases between. The CDR3 consists of 14 residues. In germline, CDR1 is MGHDK, CDR2 SYGVNS. The CDR3 protein is CASTVESSGNTIYF. The CDR3 DNA reads as TGTGCCAGCACTGTGGAGAGCTCTGGAAACACCATATATTTT.

This clonotype was observed a few times. This chain links TRBV12-3 or TRBV12-4 with TRBJ1-1; D gene unclear. Trimming stripped 0 bases from V and 7 bases from J, with 9 bases between. The CDR3 is 13 residues long. The CDR3 bases are TGTGCCAGCAGTTTAGCTGGGGATGTTGAAGCTTTCTTT. It yields the protein CASSLAGDVEAFF.

This clonotype was recorded at least ten times. The chain is built from TRBV11-2 and TRBJ2-1; 8 nucleotides match TRBD2. The CDR3 spans 13 residues. The J segment lost 8 bases and the V segment lost 1 base, leaving 1 base of the junction unmatched. The germline V gene encodes CDR1 SGHAT and CDR2 FQNNGV. The CDR3, as DNA: TGTGCCAGCAGCTTAGGGACTAGCTATGAGCAGTTCTTC. Translated, it gives CASSLGTSYEQFF.

CDR3 sequence (DNA): TGTGCCAGCACCCACTACCCGCGAAACACCGGGGAGCTGTTTTTT. Its protein product is CASTHYPRNTGELFF. This chain links TRBV27 with TRBJ2-2, with no clear D. This CDR3 is built from 15 residues. Germline CDR1 MNHEY, CDR2 SMNVEV (reference sequence). Trimming removed 7 bases from V and 2 bases from J, with 14 bases in between.